Presented here are 27 T cell receptor beta chains from one specimen sequenced in a study of CD8 T cells in Susac syndrome. Random hexamers served to reverse transcribe about 0.5 to 1 ug RNA. From the immunoSEQ multiplex PCR reads, TCRdb called clonotypes with MiXCR, one entry per CDR3 protein. The sample consists of 100,000 to 150,000 distinct CDR3 sequences, less than 95% of them appearing once. Sequencing was carried out using CD4+ T cells from PBMCs. The receptors come from a human donor in good health.

The chain couples TRBV4-3 to TRBJ1-6; D possibly corresponds to TRBD1 (5 bases). Trimming removed 0 bases at V and 7 bases at J, with 13 bases between. Germline values: CDR1 LGHNA, CDR2 YSLEER. This CDR3 contains 16 residues. The CDR3 reads CASSQESAGPNSPLHF. Here the CDR3 DNA reads TGCGCCAGCAGCCAAGAATCGGCAGGGCCCAATTCACCCCTCCACTTT.

The J gene is TRBJ1-1, the V gene TRBV7-6; TRBD1 matches 8 bases. Germline V gene lookup returns CDR1 SGHVS and CDR2 FNYEAQ. After removal of 5 bases from V and 4 bases from J, the junction contained 6 bases not matched to a gene. CDR3 length: 14 residues. In DNA form, the CDR3 reads TGTGCCAGCAGCGCCGGAACAGGGGGCACTGAAGCTTTCTTT. This gives the protein CASSAGTGGTEAFF.

The chain combines TRBV2 with TRBJ1-6, with a tentative D call TRBD1 (5 bases). In germline, CDR1 is SNHLY, CDR2 FYNNEI. V was trimmed by 3 bases and J by 7 bases, leaving 10 bases between them. The CDR3 spans 14 residues. The CDR3 loop reads CASSEGRKNSPLHF. The CDR3, as DNA: TGTGCCAGCAGTGAGGGACGGAAAAATTCACCCCTCCACTTT.

As concerns this clonotype: Germline is not matched at one junction end, which may reflect a read error. The rearrangement links TRBV5-1 to TRBJ1-2, with D possibly matching TRBD1 (6 bases). This CDR3 has 19 residues. Germline V gene lookup returns CDR1 SGHRS and CDR2 YFSETQ. This chain's CDR3 is CTNSLAQFGQQSRTYGYTF. CDR3 DNA: TGTACCAACAGCTTGGCCCAATTCGGACAGCAGAGTAGGACGTATGGCTACACCTTC.

The rearrangement joins TRBV30 to TRBJ1-5, with D maybe TRBD1 (6 bases). Germline assignment: CDR1 GTSNPN and CDR2 SVGIG (reference sequence). The CDR3 is made up of 15 amino acids. V gave up 0 bases and J gave up 6 bases, with 15 bases separating them. The CDR3 region is CAWSVSTGLFQPQHF. DNA for the CDR3: TGTGCCTGGAGTGTATCGACAGGATTGTTTCAGCCCCAGCATTTT.

V gene TRBV30 combines with J gene TRBJ1-2, with unresolved D. Germline V gene data show CDR1 as GTSNPN and CDR2 as SVGIG (reference sequence). This CDR3 is 13 amino acids long. Trimming pared 5 bases from V and 4 bases from J, leaving 14 bases between. For the CDR3, the DNA is TGTGCCTGGGGCCCGGGTTTAACCTATGGCTACACCTTC. Amino acid sequence: CAWGPGLTYGYTF. The entire variable domain, with the rest obtained from reference TRBV30 and TRBJ1-2, is as follows: SQTIHQWPATLVQPVGSPLSLECTVEGTSNPNLYWYRQAAGRGLQLLFYSVGIGQISSEVPQNLSASRPQDRQFILSSKKLLLSDSGFYLCAWGPGLTYGYTFGSGTRLTVV.

This chain links TRBV7-2 with TRBJ1-1; weak D call: TRBD1 (6 bases). The CDR3 totals 17 residues. Trimming removed 3 bases from V and 0 bases from J, with 17 bases in between. The germline V gene encodes CDR1 SGHTA and CDR2 FQGNSA. The CDR3 region has the DNA TGTGCCAGCAGCTTCCGGCAGGGGACCACTTTGAACACTGAAGCTTTCTTT. It translates to CASSFRQGTTLNTEAFF. The full variable domain, completed using reference TRBV7-2 and TRBJ1-1, is GAGVSQSPSNKVTEKGKDVELRCDPISGHTALYWYRQSLGQGLEFLIYFQGNSAPDKSGLPSDRFSAERTGGSVSTLTIQRTQQEDSAVYLCASSFRQGTTLNTEAFFGQGTRLTVV.

The rearrangement links TRBV18 to TRBJ1-5; the D is unclear. Trimming pared 2 bases from V and 5 bases from J, leaving 7 bases between. The CDR3 is 13 residues long. The germline CDR1 and CDR2 sequences are KGHSH and LQKENI. The CDR3 reads CASSPGEDQPQHF. CDR3 coding DNA: TGTGCCAGCTCACCAGGGGAGGATCAGCCCCAGCATTTT.

V is TRBV7-3 and J is TRBJ2-2, with D maybe TRBD1 (5 bases). CDR3 length: 14 amino acids. With 2 bases removed from V and 7 bases from J, the gap between germline ends came to 11 bases. CDR1 is SGHTA, CDR2 FQGTGA, per germline. The CDR3 nucleotides read TGTGCCAGCAGCTTAGGATCTAGGGGCGGGGAGCTGTTTTTT. It specifies CASSLGSRGGELFF.

The V gene is TRBV5-1, the J gene TRBJ1-1; 7 bases fit TRBD1. V shed 4 bases, J shed 1 base, and the junction held 4 bases outside the gene matches. The CDR3 is 14 amino acids. The germline V gene encodes CDR1 SGHRS and CDR2 YFSETQ. This chain's CDR3 is CASSRDSSNTEAFF. CDR3 DNA: TGCGCCAGCAGCCGGGACAGCTCGAACACTGAAGCTTTCTTT.

V is TRBV6-1 and J is TRBJ1-1; D is uncertain. V shed 5 bases and J shed 4 bases, with 11 bases lying between them. In germline, CDR1 is MNHNS, CDR2 SASEGT. The CDR3 sequence is 13 residues long. Written as DNA, the CDR3 is TGTGCCAGCAGTTTATCCGGGAGCACTGAAGCTTTCTTT. It codes for CASSLSGSTEAFF.

This clonotype was seen just once. The CDR3 DNA sequence: TGTGCCAGCAGCCCCCTACCCTCCGAGGCCCAGCATTTT. Translation gives CASSPLPSEAQHF. The V call is TRBV5-4, the J call TRBJ1-5; D not certain. Germline assignment: CDR1 SGHNT and CDR2 YYREEE (reference sequence). The V end was cut by 4 bases, the J end by 11 bases, with 16 bases between. CDR3 size: 13 residues.

The V call is TRBV10-3, the J call TRBJ2-1; no reliable D call. Trimming pared 9 bases from V and 10 bases from J, leaving 13 bases between. Germline values: CDR1 ENHRY, CDR2 SYGVKD. This CDR3 contains 11 residues. In nucleotides, the CDR3 is TGTGCCATTTCGGAATTGGGGGAGCAGTTCTTC. Translating gives CAISELGEQFF.

This chain links TRBV7-9 with TRBJ2-2; D remains unclear. In germline, CDR1 is SEHNR, CDR2 FQNEAQ (reference sequence). The V end was cut by 5 bases, the J end by 7 bases, with 17 bases between. The CDR3 spans 15 residues. The CDR3 sequence: CASSPDESFGGELFF. CDR3 DNA: TGTGCCAGCAGCCCTGATGAATCTTTTGGCGGGGAGCTGTTTTTT.

This rearrangement joins TRBV7-9 to TRBJ2-7; D is unclear. Trimming pared 5 bases from V and 6 bases from J, leaving 14 bases between. The germline V gene encodes CDR1 SEHNR and CDR2 FQNEAQ (reference sequence). This CDR3 spans 13 amino acids. CDR3 sequence reads: CASSPVSGAEQYF. As DNA, the CDR3 is TGTGCCAGCAGCCCCGTTTCGGGCGCCGAGCAGTACTTC.

The genes are TRBV7-9 and TRBJ2-2; perhaps D is TRBD1 or TRBD2 (5 bases each). This CDR3 comprises 16 residues. Germline CDR1 reads SEHNR; CDR2 reads FQNEAQ (reference sequence). V was cut by 5 bases and J by 1 base, with 14 bases left in between. The CDR3 region has the DNA TGTGCCAGCAGCATCGTTGGGGGTAGGAACACCGGGGAGCTGTTTTTT. It encodes CASSIVGGRNTGELFF.

The V call is TRBV5-1, the J call TRBJ2-1; 7 bases align to TRBD2. Trimming cost V 4 bases and J 9 bases; bases outside gene matches: 7. CDR3 length: 13 amino acids. In germline, CDR1 is SGHRS, CDR2 YFSETQ. The CDR3 reads CASSPEGLPEQFF. The DNA of the CDR3 is TGCGCCAGCAGCCCTGAGGGACTACCTGAGCAGTTCTTC.

The V call is TRBV29-1, the J call TRBJ2-1, with 7 bases matching TRBD1. The CDR3 is 14 residues long. Per germline, CDR1 SQVTM and CDR2 ANQGSEA. V trimming: 4 bases; J trimming: 1 base; junction bases outside the gene matches: 4. The CDR3: CSVVSRGSYNEQFF. CDR3 sequence (DNA): TGCAGCGTTGTCTCCAGGGGGTCCTACAATGAGCAGTTCTTC.

The CDR3 region is CASSPRADTNTGELFF. DNA for the CDR3: TGTGCCAGCTCACCTCGGGCAGACACCAACACCGGGGAGCTGTTTTTT. The chain couples TRBV18 to TRBJ2-2; D is uncertain. Trimming left V 3 bases short and J 2 bases short, with 13 bases between. This CDR3 spans 16 amino acids. The V gene's germline CDR1 is KGHSH and CDR2 LQKENI.

The chain joins TRBV29-1 to TRBJ2-5, with D perhaps matching TRBD2 (6 bases). Germline V gene data show CDR1 as SQVTM and CDR2 as ANQGSEA. Trimming shortened V by 4 bases and J by 5 bases, and 14 bases separated the two germline ends. The CDR3 covers 13 residues. For the CDR3, the DNA is TGCAGCGTTGGGGGACTTGCGTTGGAGACCCAGTACTTC. Protein sequence: CSVGGLALETQYF.

The rearrangement uses TRBV5-4 and TRBJ2-7; D is possibly TRBD2 (6 bases). CDR1 SGHNT and CDR2 YYREEE come from the germline V gene (reference sequence). The CDR3 extends over 11 amino acids. Trimming pared 5 bases from V and 4 bases from J, leaving 7 bases between. CDR3 nucleotide sequence: TGTGCCAGCAGTGCGGGGTACGAGCAGTACTTC. Translation gives CASSAGYEQYF.

V usage is TRBV7-8 and J usage is TRBJ2-7; D gene unclear. This CDR3 contains 16 residues. V lost 8 bases and J lost 0, with 20 bases in between. The germline V gene encodes CDR1 SGHVS and CDR2 FQNEAQ. CDR3 in DNA: TGTGCCAGCTCTGCCTCCGCCAGAGGCCGCTCCTACGAGCAGTACTTC. This encodes CASSASARGRSYEQYF.

The DNA for the CDR3 is TGTGCCAGCAGTGATGGTTATAGTGGTAATGAGCAGTTCTTC. This translates into CASSDGYSGNEQFF. The V gene is TRBV6-1, the J gene TRBJ2-1; no reliable D call. Germline CDR1 reads MNHNS; CDR2 reads SASEGT. The CDR3 has 14 amino acids. Trimming removed 3 bases at V and 7 bases at J, with 13 bases between.

V and J are TRBV3-1 and TRBJ2-2; 9 bases line up with TRBD2. Trimming removed 4 bases from V and 6 bases from J; junction bases left unmatched: 6. Germline CDR1 reads LGHDT; CDR2 reads YNNKEL (reference sequence). CDR3 length equals 15 residues. CDR3 amino acids: CASSPGLAEAGELFF. The CDR3 region has the DNA TGTGCCAGCAGCCCGGGACTAGCTGAGGCCGGGGAGCTGTTTTTT.

This clonotype showed up just once. The J gene is TRBJ2-2, the V gene TRBV20-1, with 7 bases matching TRBD2. Germline values: CDR1 DFQATT, CDR2 SNEGSKA (reference sequence). J gave up 2 bases and V 3 bases, and 6 bases lay outside the gene matches. CDR3 size: 15 residues. CDR3 region: CSARAGAVNTGELFF. CDR3 sequence (DNA): TGCAGTGCTAGGGCGGGAGCGGTAAACACCGGGGAGCTGTTTTTT.

The V and J genes are TRBV7-2 and TRBJ2-7; 9 bases are shared with TRBD2. V dropped 2 bases and J dropped 1; count of bases not matched to a gene: 6. The CDR3 sequence is 16 residues long. Germline values: CDR1 SGHTA, CDR2 FQGNSA. CDR3 in amino acids: CASSLKVTSGSYEQYF. CDR3 coding DNA: TGTGCCAGCAGCTTAAAAGTGACTAGCGGATCCTACGAGCAGTACTTC.

There are a few counts of this clonotype. The chain is built from TRBV3-1 and TRBJ2-7; D is uncertain. CDR1 is LGHDT and CDR2 is YNNKEL in the germline V gene (reference sequence). V lost 0 bases, J lost 3 bases, and 3 bases lay in between. This CDR3 contains 12 residues. CDR3 coding DNA: TGTGCCAGCAGCCAAGATCTCTACGAGCAGTACTTC. This gives the protein CASSQDLYEQYF.